These 18 T cell receptor beta chains were all obtained from the same sample, sequenced in a study of blood T cells in healthy people across ages. The use of a sample-barcoded 5' primer and a J-beta primer mix characterized a second PCR of about 6 to 11 cycles. Each CDR3 protein gets one entry after TCRdb re-called the 5' RACE reads with MiXCR. The profile shows around 1.5 million distinct CDR3 sequences, approximately 59% of them singletons. The specimen sequenced was blood. These receptors all come from a man aged 18 to 30 in good health.

The J gene is TRBJ2-1, the V gene TRBV25-1, with D tentatively TRBD1 or TRBD2 (5 bases each). The V gene's germline CDR1 is MGHDK and CDR2 SYGVNS. This CDR3 region has 13 residues. V dropped 5 bases and J dropped 9 bases, with 14 bases sitting between them. Here the CDR3 DNA reads TGTGCCAGCAGTAATGGATCGAGGGGTGAGCAGTTCTTC. Its protein product is CASSNGSRGEQFF. The whole variable domain, remainder taken from reference TRBV25-1 and TRBJ2-1, is EADIYQTPRYLVIGTGKKITLECSQTMGHDKMYWYQQDPGMELHLIHYSYGVNSTEKGDLSSESTVSRIRTEHFPLTLESARPSHTSQYLCASSNGSRGEQFFGPGTRLTVL.

The chain couples TRBV6-1 to TRBJ2-5; tentative D call: TRBD2 (5 bases). With 7 bases removed from V and 5 bases from J, the gap between germline ends came to 14 bases. Germline V gene sequence: CDR1 MNHNS, CDR2 SASEGT. This CDR3 spans 13 amino acids. The CDR3 region is CASTPRDWETQYF. The DNA of the CDR3 is TGTGCCAGCACCCCGAGGGATTGGGAGACCCAGTACTTC.

The chain employs TRBV27 and TRBJ2-7; D perhaps matches TRBD2 (5 bases). The germline CDR1 and CDR2 sequences are MNHEY and SMNVEV (reference sequence). This CDR3 is 15 amino acids long. Trimming cost V 5 bases and J 3 bases, with 17 bases left between them. The CDR3 spells CASSEGTPGYYEQYF. In DNA, the CDR3 is TGTGCCAGCAGTGAGGGAACGCCCGGTTACTACGAGCAGTACTTC.

The rearrangement uses TRBV10-3 and TRBJ1-1; a possible D gene is TRBD1 (6 bases). The CDR3 length is 14 residues. CDR1 and CDR2 from the germline V gene are ENHRY and SYGVKD. V was pared by 0 bases and J by 7 bases, with 12 bases between. The CDR3 sequence: CAISESLGAGEAFF. The CDR3 DNA follows: TGTGCCATCAGTGAGTCGTTGGGGGCGGGTGAAGCTTTCTTT.

The chain combines TRBV14 with TRBJ2-3, with 11 bases matching TRBD2. The V gene's germline CDR1 is SGHDN and CDR2 FVKESK. The V gene end was trimmed by 4 bases and the J gene end by 5 bases; junction bases not matched to a gene: 8. The CDR3 has 16 residues. CDR3 sequence reads: CASSLLAGGIGDTQYF. The DNA of the CDR3 is TGTGCCAGCAGCCTCTTAGCGGGAGGGATCGGAGATACGCAGTATTTT.

This clonotype occurred many times. The genes are TRBV11-3 and TRBJ2-2, with no clear D. The CDR3 spans 13 residues. From germline, CDR1 is SGHNT and CDR2 YENEEA. The V end was cut by 4 bases, the J end by 4 bases, with 7 bases between. CDR3 residues: CASSYGPTGELFF. The CDR3 region has the DNA TGTGCCAGCAGCTACGGACCCACCGGGGAGCTGTTTTTT.

The chain is built from TRBV11-2 and TRBJ2-1; 11 bases map to TRBD2. Germline trimming cut 3 bases from V and 3 bases from J; bases unmatched to any gene: 4. The CDR3 consists of 16 residues. CDR1 and CDR2 from the germline V gene are SGHAT and FQNNGV. The CDR3 spells CASSFATSGGYNEQFF. In DNA, the CDR3 is TGTGCCAGCAGCTTCGCTACTAGCGGGGGCTACAATGAGCAGTTCTTC.

This chain uses TRBV6-1 with TRBJ2-1, with D perhaps TRBD1 (6 bases). Trimming removed 5 bases at V and 3 bases at J, with 20 bases between. Germline values: CDR1 MNHNS, CDR2 SASEGT. This CDR3 has 17 residues. The CDR3 region is CASSKTGNRVHYNEQFF. In DNA form, the CDR3 reads TGTGCCAGCAGTAAGACCGGAAACAGGGTACACTACAATGAGCAGTTCTTC.

The CDR3 DNA follows: TGTGCCAGCAGCCCTTGGGACTCCACAGATACGCAGTATTTT. It is translated as CASSPWDSTDTQYF. The V and J genes are TRBV11-2 and TRBJ2-3, with D tentatively TRBD2 (6 bases). Per germline, CDR1 SGHAT and CDR2 FQNNGV. Trimming shortened V by 5 bases and J by 2 bases, and 11 bases separated the two germline ends. CDR3 length: 14 amino acids.

This clonotype was found once. This sequence joins TRBV20-1 and TRBJ2-5; TRBD1 matches at 11 bases. The germline CDR1 and CDR2 sequences are DFQATT and SNEGSKA (reference sequence). J gave up 4 bases and V 6 bases, and 7 bases lay outside the gene matches. This CDR3 is built from 14 residues. CDR3 in amino acids: CSALEGTGGETQYF. CDR3 DNA sequence: TGCAGTGCCCTAGAGGGGACAGGGGGAGAGACCCAGTACTTC.

The chain employs TRBV7-2 and TRBJ2-4; TRBD1 aligns across 8 bases. The CDR3 sequence is 18 residues long. V was clipped by 2 bases and J by 3 bases; unmatched bases: 12. Germline assignment: CDR1 SGHTA and CDR2 FQGNSA. Written as DNA, the CDR3 is TGTGCCAGCAGCTTATCCCACAATCCGGGACAGGTCAAAAACATTCAGTACTTC. As protein: CASSLSHNPGQVKNIQYF.

This chain uses TRBV2 with TRBJ2-7; no clear D gene. Trimming left V 2 bases short and J 2 bases short, with 16 bases between. Germline V gene data show CDR1 as SNHLY and CDR2 as FYNNEI. The CDR3 contains 16 residues. Here the CDR3 reads CASSELGLGQAYEQYF. CDR3 bases: TGTGCCAGCAGTGAACTTGGTCTAGGGCAGGCCTACGAGCAGTACTTC.

This clonotype was picked up many times. The chain has TRBV6-2 or TRBV6-3 and TRBJ2-1; a possible D gene is TRBD1 (5 bases). Trimming removed 0 bases from V and 3 bases from J, with 12 bases in between. Germline loops: CDR1 MNHEY, CDR2 SVGEGT. The length of the CDR3 is 16 residues. CDR3 in amino acids: CASSYSGQGLYNEQFF. CDR3 bases: TGTGCCAGCAGTTACTCCGGACAAGGGCTCTACAATGAGCAGTTCTTC.

The rearrangement links TRBV12-3 or TRBV12-4 to TRBJ2-2, with D maybe TRBD1 (6 bases). Trimming left V 5 bases short and J 1 base short, with 11 bases between. This CDR3 is 15 amino acids long. The CDR3 region has the DNA TGTGCCAGCAGTCCACGGACAGTGAACACCGGGGAGCTGTTTTTT. It specifies CASSPRTVNTGELFF.

J is TRBJ2-3 and V is TRBV4-3; no clear D. Trimming took off 1 base at V and 5 bases at J, with 10 bases between the two ends. The germline V gene encodes CDR1 LGHNA and CDR2 YSLEER. The CDR3 is 14 amino acids. The CDR3 DNA reads as TGCGCCAGCAGCCAAGGGACGCCAGGAGATACGCAGTATTTT. Translating gives CASSQGTPGDTQYF.

The rearrangement uses TRBV29-1 and TRBJ1-1; D possibly corresponds to TRBD1 (5 bases). The CDR3 has 14 amino acids. CDR1 is SQVTM, CDR2 ANQGSEA, per germline. The V and J ends lost 5 bases and 1 base respectively, with 14 bases between them. CDR3 region: CSVQGILRNTEAFF. CDR3 coding DNA: TGCAGCGTTCAGGGTATCTTGAGGAACACTGAAGCTTTCTTT.

The chain recombines TRBV15 with TRBJ1-2; D call uncertain. CDR3 size: 16 residues. V lost 0 bases, J lost 6 bases, and 17 bases lay in between. Germline lookup yields CDR1 LNHNV and CDR2 YYDKDF (reference sequence). The CDR3 coding sequence is TGTGCCACCAGCAGAGATCGGGTCGGCCCGGGTGATGGCTACACCTTC. It specifies CATSRDRVGPGDGYTF.

J is TRBJ2-3 and V is TRBV10-3, with a tentative D call TRBD1 (6 bases). The CDR3 sequence is 12 residues long. V gave up 10 bases and J gave up 2 bases, with 10 bases separating them. Germline-derived CDR1 and CDR2 are ENHRY and SYGVKD. CDR3 coding DNA: TGTGCCACCCGGACAGACACAGATACGCAGTATTTT. Protein sequence: CATRTDTDTQYF.